This T cell receptor beta chain appears in the sequencing data of a study of blood T cell repertoires in COVID-19. Study overall: Acute-phase and convalescent COVID-19 samples originated in the United States, Italy and Spain. Sources were T cells, B-cell-depleted T cells, or PBMCs; the material itself was cDNA or gDNA.

Original processing notes: Researchers report that nucleated cell counts were estimated from reference gene primer amplification. Clones were sequenced by immunoSEQ multiplex PCR, and TCRdb holds only the in-frame ones, with some missing. V and J calls and clone size are as listed in that table; D and trimming were resolved from the DNA. The table has roughly 250,000 clones, about 85% seen once. The ends were cut back, 1 base at V and 0 bases at J, with 10 bases in the middle. This CDR3 is built from 17 residues. Germline V gene lookup returns CDR1 LGHNA and CDR2 YNFKEQ. The sample comprised peripheral blood. The J gene is TRBJ2-6, the V gene TRBV4-2, with D unclear. The sequence came from a man aged 40-55 years with acute or convalescent COVID-19. CDR3 region: CASSQAGSYSGANVLTF. Written as DNA, the CDR3 is TGTGCCAGCAGCCAAGCGGGTTCATACTCTGGGGCCAACGTCCTGACTTTC.